This is a list of T cell receptor beta chains from one sample in a study of cytomegalovirus exposure and HLA in healthy donors. Here immunoSEQ multiplex PCR was the method, and the copy in TCRdb shows in-frame clones only, minus some. The sample has over 200,000 clones, about 83% seen once. Specimen: PBMCs. The receptors were gathered from a human donor in good health. Each CDR3 is given with its conserved first and last residue. A D gene is named only where the DNA matches it firmly. Clone size is given for some rows only: seen once, a few or many times, or a class if the clone is expanded.

v_call	j_call	clone_size	d_call	cdr3_nt	cdr3_aa
TRBV27	TRBJ2-6	once	-	TGTGCCAGCAGTTTGGGCAGCCTCTCTGGGGCCAACGTCCTGACTTTC	CASSLGSLSGANVLTF
TRBV10-3	TRBJ1-1	-	-	TGTGCCACCGCGACAGACAAGAACACTGAAGCTTTCTTT	CATATDKNTEAFF
TRBV13	TRBJ2-7	-	TRBD2	TGTGCCAGCAGCCTCGGGCTAGCGGGAGCGCGAGAGCAGTACTTC	CASSLGLAGAREQYF
TRBV14	TRBJ2-7	-	-	TGTGCCAGCAGCCAAGATCGGGCCAGGGGCTCCCACGAGCAGTACTTC	CASSQDRARGSHEQYF
TRBV7-2	TRBJ2-1	-	TRBD1	TGTGCCAGCAGCCCCACCGGGACAGGGAACTACAATGAGCAGTTCTTC	CASSPTGTGNYNEQFF
TRBV18	TRBJ2-1	-	TRBD2	TGTGCCAGCTCACGAACTAGCGGGGGTTACGATGAGCAGTTCTTC	CASSRTSGGYDEQFF
TRBV15	TRBJ1-1	-	-	TGTGCCACCAGCAGTCGTGAGACTGAAGCTTTCTTT	CATSSRETEAFF
TRBV7-9	TRBJ2-7	-	-	TGTGCCAGCAGCTTATTTACAAGGGGGGGCTACGAGCAGTACTTC	CASSLFTRGGYEQYF
TRBV19	TRBJ2-7	-	-	TGTGCCAGTAGTATAGGTGGCGGTTTACTCTACGAGCAGTACTTC	CASSIGGGLLYEQYF
TRBV6-6	TRBJ1-2	once	-	TGTGCCAGCAGAGCCGACAGGAACTATGGCTACACCTTC	CASRADRNYGYTF
TRBV7-3	TRBJ1-1	-	-	TGTGCCAGCAGCCCGGCCGACATTAGCACTGAAGCTTTCTTT	CASSPADISTEAFF
TRBV7-9	TRBJ2-7	few	TRBD2	TGTGCCAGCAGCCGGGGAGGGTCTTACGAGCAGTACTTC	CASSRGGSYEQYF
TRBV27	TRBJ1-5	-	-	TGTGCCAGCAGTCCCCTTAACAATCAGCCCCAGCATTTT	CASSPLNNQPQHF
TRBV27	TRBJ1-2	few	TRBD1	TGTGCCAGCAGAAGGACAGGGAGGATCGCCGGTGGCTACACCTTC	CASRRTGRIAGGYTF
TRBV19	TRBJ2-7	once	-	TGTGCCAGTAGCCACCGAGGGGGCGAGCAGTACTTC	CASSHRGGEQYF
TRBV6-6	TRBJ2-5	once	TRBD2	TGTGCCAGCAGTTACCTAGCGGGGATCCACCAAGAGACCCAGTACTTC	CASSYLAGIHQETQYF
TRBV7-3	TRBJ2-2	-	-	TGTGCCAGCAGCTTAGAACTAGCGAACACCGGGGAGCTGTTTTTT	CASSLELANTGELFF
TRBV19	TRBJ2-7	-	-	TGTGCCAGTAGTCTCGGACTGGCCGCCTACGAGCAGTACTTC	CASSLGLAAYEQYF
TRBV9	TRBJ2-1	-	TRBD2	TGTGCCAGCAGCCCACGACTAGCAGCGAGCTCCTACAATGAGCAGTTCTTC	CASSPRLAASSYNEQFF
TRBV5-4	TRBJ2-5	-	-	TGTGCCAGCAGCTTGTGGGGGGGACAAGAGGCCCAGTACTTC	CASSLWGGQEAQYF
TRBV29-1	TRBJ2-2	-	TRBD2	TGCAGCGTTAGTAGTCTAGCGGGAGTTGCCGGGGAGCTGTTTTTT	CSVSSLAGVAGELFF
TRBV4-1	TRBJ1-2	-	TRBD1	TGCGCCAGCAGCCCCCAGGGACAGGGGGGCGGCTACACCTTC	CASSPQGQGGGYTF
TRBV9	TRBJ2-5	-	TRBD1	TGTGCCAGCAGCTTATCCGGGACAGGGGTAGAGACCCAGTACTTC	CASSLSGTGVETQYF
TRBV19	TRBJ2-7	-	-	TGTGCCAGTAGTATAGGGGCGGGACCGGGGGAGCAGTACTTC	CASSIGAGPGEQYF
TRBV5-1	TRBJ2-3	-	TRBD2	TGCGCCAGCAGCTTGCTAGCGGGAGACACAGATACGCAGTATTTT	CASSLLAGDTDTQYF
TRBV7-3	TRBJ2-2	-	TRBD1	TGTGCCAGCAGCCCCCAAGGGACAGGGGGCACCGGGGAGCTGTTTTTT	CASSPQGTGGTGELFF
TRBV5-1	TRBJ2-1	-	TRBD2	TGCGCCAGCAGCTTGAGGACTAGCGGGACCCAGAATTTTATCTCCTACAATGAGCAGTTCTTC	CASSLRTSGTQNFISYNEQFF
TRBV7-9	TRBJ2-7	medium-sized	-	TGTGCCAGCAGCCCCAAGAGGGCCTCCTACGAGCAGTACTTC	CASSPKRASYEQYF
TRBV19	TRBJ2-5	-	-	TGTGCCTCATTATCTAGTAGCCGAGAGACCCAGTACTTC	CASLSSSRETQYF
TRBV4-1	TRBJ1-4	-	TRBD1	TGCGCCAGCAGCCATCTCCCTCCCCCGGACAGGGTCCGCGAAAAACTGTTTTTT	CASSHLPPPDRVREKLFF
TRBV9	TRBJ2-3	-	-	TGTGCCAGCAGCGTAGCTAGCACAGATACGCAGTATTTT	CASSVASTDTQYF
TRBV25-1	TRBJ1-4	-	TRBD1	TGTGCCAGCAGTCCCGGGACAGGGAAAGGAAAACTGTTTTTT	CASSPGTGKGKLFF
TRBV6-1	TRBJ2-1	few	TRBD2	TGTGCCAGCATTTCCGGGACTAGCCGTTCAAATGAGCAGTTCTTC	CASISGTSRSNEQFF
TRBV21-1	TRBJ2-7	-	-	TGTGCCAGCCTTAGCGGGGGGACCTACGAGCAGTACTTC	CASLSGGTYEQYF
TRBV7-8	TRBJ1-1	once	TRBD1	TGTGCCAGCAGCCGACAGGGGGCAGACACTGAAGCTTTCTTT	CASSRQGADTEAFF
TRBV30	TRBJ1-2	few	TRBD1	TGTGCCTTCACTCCCGACAGGGACCTCTATGGCTACACCTTC	CAFTPDRDLYGYTF
TRBV2	TRBJ2-7	few	TRBD1	TGTGCGAAAAACAGACAGGGTCGCCCCGTAGGTGAGCAGTACTTC	CAKNRQGRPVGEQYF
TRBV6-5	TRBJ2-7	-	TRBD2	TGTGCCAGCAGCCCTTACCGGGAGGTATCCTACGAGCAGTACTTC	CASSPYREVSYEQYF
TRBV5-1	TRBJ1-4	-	TRBD1	TGCGCCAGCAGCTTGGTAGGACAGGGTAGGGAAAAACTGTTTTTT	CASSLVGQGREKLFF
TRBV28	TRBJ1-4	-	-	TGTGCCAGCAGTTTGGAGGCAAAACTGTTTTTT	CASSLEAKLFF
TRBV6-5	TRBJ2-1	-	TRBD1	TGTGCCAGCAGTTATGCCGGGACAGGGCCCTACAATGAGCAGTTCTTC	CASSYAGTGPYNEQFF
TRBV2	TRBJ2-5	-	TRBD1	TGTGCCAGCAGTAGGACAGGCGGGCCCCAAGAGACCCAGTACTTC	CASSRTGGPQETQYF
TRBV11-2	TRBJ2-7	-	-	TGTGCCAGCAGCCAGCTGATAGCGGAGCCCTTCTCCTACGAGCAGTACTTC	CASSQLIAEPFSYEQYF
TRBV7-9	TRBJ2-7	once	TRBD2	TGTGCCAGCAGTCAACGGCTAGCGGGAGGGCCACCCTACGAGCAGTACTTC	CASSQRLAGGPPYEQYF
TRBV15	TRBJ2-7	-	TRBD1	TGTGCCACCAGCAGACGTAGATTACCTTCACCGGGACAGAGCTGGTACGAGCAGTACTTC	CATSRRRLPSPGQSWYEQYF
TRBV11-1	TRBJ2-7	-	TRBD2	TGTGCCAGCAGCCTGACTAGCGGGGGAGCAAGCGAGCAGTACTTC	CASSLTSGGASEQYF
TRBV7-9	TRBJ1-2	-	-	TGTGCCAGCAGCCCCGGGACAAGGGGGTTGGACACCTTC	CASSPGTRGLDTF
TRBV7-3	TRBJ2-2	-	-	TGTGCCAGCAGTAGACTGGGCGGGGAGCTGTTTTTT	CASSRLGGELFF
TRBV2	TRBJ1-2	-	-	TGTGCCAGCAGTGAAGATGCAGGGGCGCCCCGGGGCTACACCTTC	CASSEDAGAPRGYTF
TRBV2	TRBJ2-7	-	TRBD1	TGTGCCAGCAAAACTGCCGGGACAGGGGCCTACGAGCAGTACTTC	CASKTAGTGAYEQYF
TRBV6-6	TRBJ1-5	-	TRBD1	TGTGCCAGGGGAACAGGGGGGTTACGGGTTCAGCCCCAGCATTTT	CARGTGGLRVQPQHF
TRBV7-8	TRBJ2-7	few	-	TGTGCCAGCATGAGTCGGGACAAATCCTACGAGCAGTACTTC	CASMSRDKSYEQYF
TRBV25-1	TRBJ2-2	few	TRBD1	TGTGCCAGCAGTGAGCCGGGACAGGGAAAGACCGGGGAGCTGTTTTTT	CASSEPGQGKTGELFF
TRBV30	TRBJ2-4	-	-	TGTGCCTGGGGGGGCGCGTCAGTTCAGTACTTC	CAWGGASVQYF